Following are 26 T cell receptor beta chains from one sample sequenced in a study of OX40 agonist ivuxolimab in advanced cancers. TCRdb's copy holds only in-frame clones and misses some; the assay was immunoSEQ multiplex PCR. The sample comprises under 80,000 clones, 70% to 90% of which are singletons, and under 20% rests with the top ten. The sample was CD4+ or CD8+ T cells sorted from blood, taken in a trial of the OX40 agonist ivuxolimab. These receptors all come from an adult with an advanced solid tumor such as melanoma, head and neck, liver or kidney cancer.

The chain recombines TRBV5-6 with TRBJ2-1; D unresolved. Germline lookup yields CDR1 SGHDT and CDR2 YYEEEE. V was cut by 0 bases and J by 9 bases, with 10 bases left in between. The CDR3 sequence is 13 residues long. This CDR3 is CASSLEATIEQFF. CDR3 sequence (DNA): TGTGCCAGCAGCTTGGAGGCCACTATTGAGCAGTTCTTC.

The chain is built from TRBV7-2 and TRBJ1-1, with D perhaps TRBD1 (6 bases). The V and J ends lost 3 bases and 3 bases respectively, with 11 bases between them. The V gene's germline CDR1 is SGHTA and CDR2 FQGNSA. The length of the CDR3 is 14 residues. The CDR3 loop reads CASSLQGLDTEAFF. For the CDR3, the DNA is TGTGCCAGCAGCTTGCAGGGGTTAGACACTGAAGCTTTCTTT.

The chain combines TRBV28 with TRBJ1-5; TRBD1 matches 10 bases. CDR1 and CDR2 (germline): MDHEN, SYDVKM. V trimming: 6 bases; J trimming: 9 bases; junction bases outside the gene matches: 23. The CDR3 spans 19 residues. For the CDR3, the DNA is TGTGCCAGCAGCCGGGCTGTGGAGACAGGGGGCATTATGGATTGGCCCCAGCATTTT. It yields the protein CASSRAVETGGIMDWPQHF.

The V gene is TRBV19, the J gene TRBJ2-7; D possibly corresponds to TRBD2 (6 bases). Germline lookup yields CDR1 LNHDA and CDR2 SQIVND (reference sequence). CDR3 length: 13 residues. Trimming shortened V by 5 bases and J by 5 bases, and 13 bases separated the two germline ends. The CDR3 nucleotides are TGTGCCAGTAGTGCGCGGGATACTGACGAGCAGTACTTC. Translation gives CASSARDTDEQYF.

This clone is a singleton in its sample. This chain links TRBV27 with TRBJ2-4, with no clear D. The CDR3 length is 15 residues. Trimming took 5 bases from V and 0 from J, leaving 11 bases between them. Germline V lookup: CDR1 MNHEY, CDR2 SMNVEV (reference sequence). CDR3 sequence reads: CASSPHSGAKNIQYF. The CDR3 DNA is TGTGCCAGCAGTCCCCACAGTGGAGCCAAAAACATTCAGTACTTC.

The V and J genes are TRBV28 and TRBJ2-6; possible D gene TRBD1, 6 bases. Looked up from germline, CDR1 is MDHEN and CDR2 is SYDVKM. The CDR3 contains 19 residues. The V gene lost 2 bases and the J gene lost 0 bases, with 17 bases spanning the gap. The CDR3 protein is CASSLRVAGARSGANVLTF. DNA of the CDR3: TGTGCCAGCAGTTTAAGGGTTGCAGGGGCACGCTCTGGGGCCAACGTCCTGACTTTC.

The CDR3 here is CASSQVPPKGPNYEQYF. As DNA, the CDR3 is TGCGCCAGCAGCCAAGTCCCCCCAAAGGGTCCAAACTACGAGCAGTACTTC. This rearrangement joins TRBV4-3 to TRBJ2-7; D unresolved. CDR3 size: 17 residues. The V gene's germline CDR1 is LGHNA and CDR2 YSLEER. V dropped 1 base and J dropped 3 bases, with 19 bases sitting between them.

In regard to this clone: A single base is all that separates this from a far larger clone, so a read error is likely. Other DNA sequences in the sample encode the same CDR3. The chain links TRBV5-4 to TRBJ1-1, with D uncertain. Germline-derived CDR1 and CDR2 are SGHNT and YYREEE (reference sequence). The V and J ends lost 4 bases and 1 base respectively, with 11 bases between them. The CDR3 sequence is 14 residues long. The CDR3 sequence: CASSQESGNTEAFF. CDR3 in DNA: TGTGCCAGCAGCCAAGAATCGGGGAACACTGAAGCTTTCTTT.

The gene calls are TRBV5-4 and TRBJ2-1, with D tentatively TRBD2 (5 bases). Trimming left V 5 bases short and J 7 bases short, with 10 bases between. The CDR3 has 12 amino acids. Germline V CDR1 and CDR2: SGHNT, YYREEE (reference sequence). As DNA, the CDR3 is TGTGCCAGCAGGACACCGGGGAATGAGCAGTTCTTC. This gives the protein CASRTPGNEQFF.

This chain uses TRBV4-1 with TRBJ1-2, with unresolved D. The CDR3 has 15 amino acids. V shed 0 bases and J shed 1 base, with 9 bases lying between them. Germline CDR1 and CDR2: MGHRA and YSYEKL. Here the CDR3 DNA reads TGCGCCAGCAGCCAAGATCTTGGGGATAACTATGGCTACACCTTC. It specifies CASSQDLGDNYGYTF.

The chain combines TRBV5-1 with TRBJ2-1, with D unclear. Germline lookup yields CDR1 SGHRS and CDR2 YFSETQ. The CDR3 extends over 13 amino acids. V shed 1 base and J shed 5 bases, with 7 bases lying between them. Written as DNA, the CDR3 is TGCGCCAGCAGCTTGTCGCTGAACAATGAGCAGTTCTTC. As protein: CASSLSLNNEQFF.

The J gene is TRBJ2-7, the V gene TRBV2; 8 nucleotides match TRBD2. Germline V gene data show CDR1 as SNHLY and CDR2 as FYNNEI. With V trimmed by 4 bases and J by 2 bases, 7 bases remained unmatched. This CDR3 has 15 amino acids. The CDR3 loop is CASSVFWREAYEQYF. CDR3 sequence (DNA): TGTGCCAGCAGTGTTTTTTGGCGGGAGGCCTACGAGCAGTACTTC.

The chain employs TRBV11-3 and TRBJ2-7; D ambiguous. Trimming took 4 bases from V and 4 from J, leaving 8 bases between them. Germline CDR1 is SGHNT and CDR2 is YENEEA. The CDR3 runs 12 residues. The CDR3 region has the DNA TGTGCCAGCAGCTCAACTTGGTACGAGCAGTACTTC. Protein sequence: CASSSTWYEQYF.

The chain employs TRBV6-5 and TRBJ2-2; D possibly matches TRBD1 or TRBD2 (5 bases each). The V end lost 0 bases, the J end lost 8 bases, and 13 bases lay between the germline ends. The germline CDR1 and CDR2 sequences are MNHEY and SVGAGI. The CDR3 is 15 amino acids. CDR3 in amino acids: CASSYSNNGAGELFF. CDR3 nucleotide sequence: TGTGCCAGCAGTTACTCGAATAACGGGGCAGGGGAGCTGTTTTTT.

The chain links TRBV2 to TRBJ2-1, with TRBD2 matching 13 bases. CDR3 length equals 14 residues. The V gene's germline CDR1 is SNHLY and CDR2 FYNNEI. Trimming removed 7 bases from V and 10 bases from J; junction bases left unmatched: 7. The CDR3 here is CASTKGLAGDEQFF. DNA of the CDR3: TGTGCCAGCACTAAAGGACTAGCGGGAGACGAGCAGTTCTTC.

The rearrangement joins TRBV9 to TRBJ2-1; the D gene is possibly TRBD2 (6 bases). Deletions cut 0 bases from V and 9 bases from J, with 19 bases between. Germline V lookup: CDR1 SGDLS, CDR2 YYNGEE. The CDR3 has 16 residues. Here the CDR3 DNA reads TGTGCCAGCAGCGTAGCTGGGCAGGGAGGTTCGGGTGAGCAGTTCTTC. It translates to CASSVAGQGGSGEQFF.

The chain uses TRBV2 and TRBJ2-1, with 9 bases that match TRBD1. Germline CDR1 SNHLY, CDR2 FYNNEI. The junction had 7 bases not matched to a gene; V was cut back by 8 bases and J by 2 bases. This CDR3 is 15 amino acids long. The CDR3 here is CASGGGDRAYNEQFF. For the CDR3, the DNA is TGTGCCAGCGGAGGGGGGGACAGGGCCTACAATGAGCAGTTCTTC.

The chain links TRBV5-4 to TRBJ1-3; no reliable D call. Trimming removed 0 bases from V and 0 bases from J, with 7 bases in between. Germline assignment: CDR1 SGHNT and CDR2 YYREEE (reference sequence). The CDR3 covers 15 residues. The CDR3 here is CASSLGGTSGNTIYF. The CDR3 coding sequence is TGTGCCAGCAGCTTGGGAGGAACCTCTGGAAACACCATATATTTT.

The chain has TRBV30 and TRBJ2-2; TRBD2 agrees at 8 bases. With V trimmed by 5 bases and J by 4 bases, 3 bases remained unmatched. The CDR3 totals 13 residues. Germline loops: CDR1 GTSNPN, CDR2 SVGIG (reference sequence). The CDR3 protein is CAWFAGGTGELFF. In nucleotides, the CDR3 is TGTGCCTGGTTCGCGGGGGGCACCGGGGAGCTGTTTTTT.

The chain has TRBV5-6 and TRBJ2-3, with 11 bases that match TRBD1. Germline V gene sequence: CDR1 SGHDT, CDR2 YYEEEE. The J segment lost 3 bases and the V segment lost 4 bases, leaving 4 bases of the junction unmatched. This CDR3 is built from 15 residues. The CDR3 spells CASSVRDRGTDTQYF. The CDR3 region has the DNA TGTGCCAGCAGCGTCCGGGACAGGGGGACAGATACGCAGTATTTT.

DNA for the CDR3: TGTGCCAGCAGCTTAGTTCGCGACAGGGGGAGCTATGGCTACACCTTC. Its protein is CASSLVRDRGSYGYTF. This chain links TRBV7-9 with TRBJ1-2; 9 nucleotides match TRBD1. The CDR3 has 16 amino acids. The germline V gene has CDR1 SEHNR and CDR2 FQNEAQ (reference sequence). V shed 1 base, J shed 4 bases, and the junction held 7 bases outside the gene matches.

The chain carries TRBV4-1 and TRBJ2-7; D may be TRBD1 or TRBD2 (5 bases each). Per the germline V gene, CDR1 is MGHRA and CDR2 is YSYEKL. This CDR3 is 14 amino acids long. The V gene lost 1 base and the J gene lost 2 bases, with 9 bases spanning the gap. The CDR3 sequence is CASSQGDVAYEQYF. The CDR3 DNA follows: TGCGCCAGCAGCCAAGGGGACGTAGCCTACGAGCAGTACTTC.

CDR3 nucleotides: TGTGCCAGCAGCTTGGGGACAGCAGTTCAGCCCCAGCATTTT. It translates to CASSLGTAVQPQHF. The V and J genes are TRBV13 and TRBJ1-5, with 7 bases aligning to TRBD1. The V gene end was trimmed by 3 bases and the J gene end by 6 bases; junction bases not matched to a gene: 5. In germline, CDR1 is PRHDT, CDR2 FYEKMQ (reference sequence). The length of the CDR3 is 14 residues.

The rearrangement joins TRBV19 to TRBJ2-1, with D possibly matching TRBD2 (5 bases). The ends were cut back, 3 bases at V and 2 bases at J, with 11 bases in the middle. CDR1 is LNHDA, CDR2 SQIVND, per germline (reference sequence). The CDR3 has 15 residues. CDR3 DNA sequence: TGTGCCAGTAGTATGAATAGCGACGCCTACAATGAGCAGTTCTTC. This codes for CASSMNSDAYNEQFF. The full variable domain, rest sourced from reference TRBV19 and TRBJ2-1, is DGGITQSPKYLFRKEGQNVTLSCEQNLNHDAMYWYRQDPGQGLRLIYYSQIVNDFQKGDIAEGYSVSREKKESFPLTVTSAQKNPTAFYLCASSMNSDAYNEQFFGPGTRLTVL.

V and J are TRBV4-3 and TRBJ2-1, with TRBD2 identical over 9 bases. The CDR3 has 16 amino acids. V shed 0 bases, J shed 7 bases, and the junction held 7 bases outside the gene matches. CDR1 is LGHNA, CDR2 YSLEER, per germline. CDR3 sequence reads: CASSQEGGGARNEQFF. Written as DNA, the CDR3 is TGCGCCAGCAGCCAAGAGGGCGGGGGGGCAAGGAATGAGCAGTTCTTC.

In DNA form, the CDR3 reads TGTGCCAGCAGCCCCGCCAGGGATTTCGGGCAGTACTTC. Encoded protein: CASSPARDFGQYF. J is TRBJ2-7 and V is TRBV13, with a tentative D call TRBD1 (5 bases). This CDR3 region has 13 residues. V dropped 5 bases and J dropped 9 bases, with 17 bases sitting between them. Germline loops: CDR1 PRHDT, CDR2 FYEKMQ (reference sequence).